This T cell receptor beta chain was captured by sequencing in a study of post-analysis software for immune sequencing data (dated by TCRdb to 2015 to 2017). Regarding the research as a whole: Disease courses on record covered relapsing-remitting, secondary progressive and progressive-relapsing multiple sclerosis, though some patients had no subtype annotation. A subset of samples was prepared in parallel using single-end sample barcoding, then pooled and co-amplified after Illumina adapter ligation. The patient repertoires were compared against about 10 previously published healthy control repertoires obtained from donors aged roughly 6 to 28 years. General findings and caveats noted by the study authors: Strong co-clustering of samples prepared in the same batch was shown by direct clustering with F measure, prompting a batch-effect correction. The control group was slightly older than the multiple sclerosis patient group. Normalized Chao1 diversity was significantly lower in multiple sclerosis patients than controls, suggesting substantial peripheral T-cell clonal expansion. Significantly higher frequencies in patients than in controls were found for about 5 TRBV segments, including TRBV5-6, TRBV5-1 and TRBV20-1.

Concerning this clonotype itself: Its cognate antigen has yet to be identified. Compared with germline, one end of the junction differs, possibly owing to a read error.

The germline V gene supplies CDR1 SGHTA and CDR2 FQGNSA. The CDR3 has 15 amino acids, counting the end cysteine and phenylalanine. Kept here is only the CDR3 DNA, which spans 45 bases and is read in frame from base 1. To demonstrate the VDJtools post-analysis software, the study profiled TCR beta repertoires from the peripheral blood of around 13 young patients with multiple sclerosis. Multiple sclerosis patients were children and adolescents aged roughly 6 to 17 years. Receptors were amplified or captured by PCR. Sequencing was carried out with an Illumina HiSeq 2500. To reduce PCR and sequencing biases, unique molecular identifiers were built into the TCR beta cDNA libraries. Per 1 to 10 million input T cells, approximately 500,000 cDNA molecules were obtained, such that each molecule approximated one T cell. Patient libraries were prepared and sequenced with the same protocol used for the earlier healthy control dataset. Within a given batch, samples were prepared together, multiplexed and sequenced on the same HiSeq lane. Turning to the authors' computational methods: MIGEC was used to process the raw barcoded reads, and molecular identifier groups with only a single read were discarded before consensus assembly and CDR3 extraction. VDJtools was used for post-analysis of the clonotype tables, and diversity was normalized by down-sampling every dataset to the size of the smallest sample. To correct batch-related cross-sample contamination, repertoire overlap clustering matched CDR3 amino acid sequences but not nucleotide sequences. TCRdb's own reprocessing of the public reads used fastp at Q25 and MiXCR and kept productive beta chains. Records with the same CDR3 protein are collapsed into one entry carrying the most frequent genes and DNA. TCRdb's processing, not the authors', yielded these V and J calls. This sample comprises roughly 620,000 distinct CDR3 sequences, about 40% of them detected only once. Around 1.7% of the sample is held by the ten biggest clonotypes.

The origin of this receptor is a girl aged 5 to 17 with multiple sclerosis. The V and J segments used are TRBV7-2 and TRBJ1-4, with a tentative D gene TRBD1 over 5 matching bases. The sequenced sample was blood. The CDR3 reads as follows: CASSRDSATNEKRFF. The DNA sequence follows: TGTGCCAGCAGCAGAGACAGCGCAACTAATGAAAAACGGTTTTTT.